This TCR beta chain was obtained from a study of early T cells in non-severe SARS-CoV-2 infection. Overall study: Unpaired chains resulted from sequencing bulk RNA of unsorted whole blood.

TCRdb recomputed calls from the 5' RACE reads with MiXCR, one row per CDR3 protein. Among 50,000 to 65,000 distinct CDR3 sequences listed, roughly an eighth were seen once. The ends were cut back, 2 bases at V and 11 bases at J, with 24 bases in the middle. Germline V gene lookup returns CDR1 MNHEY and CDR2 SVGEGT. The CDR3 has 16 amino acids. This clonotype was sampled from an adult who was a healthcare worker with PCR-confirmed SARS-CoV-2 infection or an uninfected control (not recorded which). The chain recombines TRBV6-2 or TRBV6-3 with TRBJ1-1; TRBD1 might be the D (5 bases). The specimen sequenced was whole blood. CDR3 loop: CASSYQRYGDAPVAFF. The CDR3 DNA reads TGTGCCAGCAGTTACCAACGTTACGGGGACGCCCCTGTGGCTTTCTTT.